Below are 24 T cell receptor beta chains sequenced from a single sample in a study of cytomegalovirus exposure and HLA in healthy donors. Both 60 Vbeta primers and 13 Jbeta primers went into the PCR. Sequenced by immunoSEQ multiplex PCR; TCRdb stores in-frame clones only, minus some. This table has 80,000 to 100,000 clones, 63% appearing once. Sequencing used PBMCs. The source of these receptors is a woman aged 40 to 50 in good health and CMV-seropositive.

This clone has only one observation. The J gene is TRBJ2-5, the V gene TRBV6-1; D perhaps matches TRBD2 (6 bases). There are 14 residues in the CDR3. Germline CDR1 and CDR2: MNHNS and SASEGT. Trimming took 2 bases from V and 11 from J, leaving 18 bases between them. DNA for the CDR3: TGTGCCAGCAGTGAACGGAGGGGTGTTGGTGAGCAGTACTTC. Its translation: CASSERRGVGEQYF.

The CDR3 loop reads CASSLGHGSLYGYTF. CDR3 bases: TGTGCCAGCAGCTTAGGGCACGGGTCCCTCTATGGCTACACCTTC. The V gene is TRBV7-2, the J gene TRBJ1-2; D is ambiguous. The V and J ends lost 1 base and 4 bases respectively, with 13 bases between them. In germline, CDR1 is SGHTA, CDR2 FQGNSA. The CDR3 loop spans 15 amino acids. Variable domain in full (rest from reference TRBV7-2 and TRBJ1-2): GAGVSQSPSNKVTEKGKDVELRCDPISGHTALYWYRQSLGQGLEFLIYFQGNSAPDKSGLPSDRFSAERTGGSVSTLTIQRTQQEDSAVYLCASSLGHGSLYGYTFGSGTRLTVV.

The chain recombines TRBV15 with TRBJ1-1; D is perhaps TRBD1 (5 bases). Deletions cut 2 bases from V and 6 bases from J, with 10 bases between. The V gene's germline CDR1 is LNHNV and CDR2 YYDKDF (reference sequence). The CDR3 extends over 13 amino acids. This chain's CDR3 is CATSRPGTSEAFF. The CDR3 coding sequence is TGTGCCACCAGCAGACCCGGGACTTCTGAAGCTTTCTTT. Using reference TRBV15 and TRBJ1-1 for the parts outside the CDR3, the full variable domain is DAMVIQNPRYQVTQFGKPVTLSCSQTLNHNVMYWYQQKSSQAPKLLFHYYDKDFNNEADTPDNFQSRRPNTSFCFLDIRSPGLGDTAMYLCATSRPGTSEAFFGQGTRLTVV.

The CDR3 reads CASSSIRGLNTEAFF. Here the CDR3 DNA reads TGTGCCAGCAGCTCCATACGGGGATTGAACACTGAAGCTTTCTTT. The rearrangement joins TRBV5-6 to TRBJ1-1; D gene ambiguous. There are 15 residues in the CDR3. Germline lookup yields CDR1 SGHDT and CDR2 YYEEEE. Trimming shortened V by 3 bases and J by 0 bases, and 12 bases separated the two germline ends. Using reference TRBV5-6 and TRBJ1-1 for the parts outside the CDR3, the full variable domain is DAGVTQSPTHLIKTRGQQVTLRCSPKSGHDTVSWYQQALGQGPQFIFQYYEEEERQRGNFPDRFSGHQFPNYSSELNVNALLLGDSALYLCASSSIRGLNTEAFFGQGTRLTVV.

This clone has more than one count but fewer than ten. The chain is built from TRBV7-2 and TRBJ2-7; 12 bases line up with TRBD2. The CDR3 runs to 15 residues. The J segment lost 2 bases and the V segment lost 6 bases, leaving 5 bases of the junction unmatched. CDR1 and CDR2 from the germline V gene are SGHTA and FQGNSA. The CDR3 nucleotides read TGTGCCAGCAGATACGGGACTAGCGGGCCCTACGAGCAGTACTTC. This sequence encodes CASRYGTSGPYEQYF.

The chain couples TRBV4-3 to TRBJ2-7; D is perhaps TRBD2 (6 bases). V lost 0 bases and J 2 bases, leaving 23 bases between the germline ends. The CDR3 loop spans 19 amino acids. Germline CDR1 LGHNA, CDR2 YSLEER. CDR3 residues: CASSQDRAGPLGAPYEQYF. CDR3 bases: TGCGCCAGCAGCCAAGATCGAGCGGGCCCCCTAGGCGCCCCCTACGAGCAGTACTTC.

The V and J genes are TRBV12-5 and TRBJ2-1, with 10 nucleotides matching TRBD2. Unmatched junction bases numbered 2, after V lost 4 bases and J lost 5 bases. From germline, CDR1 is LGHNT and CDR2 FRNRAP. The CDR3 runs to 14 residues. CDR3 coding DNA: TGTGCTAGTGGTTCTAGCGGGAGTGACAATGAGCAGTTCTTC. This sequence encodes CASGSSGSDNEQFF.

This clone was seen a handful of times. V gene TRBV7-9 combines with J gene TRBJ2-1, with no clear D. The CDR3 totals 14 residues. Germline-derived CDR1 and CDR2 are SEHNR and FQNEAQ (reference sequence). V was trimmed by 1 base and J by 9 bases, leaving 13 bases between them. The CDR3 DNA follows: TGTGCCAGCAGCTTAGAGCCCTACCCGGGTGAGCAGTTCTTC. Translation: CASSLEPYPGEQFF.

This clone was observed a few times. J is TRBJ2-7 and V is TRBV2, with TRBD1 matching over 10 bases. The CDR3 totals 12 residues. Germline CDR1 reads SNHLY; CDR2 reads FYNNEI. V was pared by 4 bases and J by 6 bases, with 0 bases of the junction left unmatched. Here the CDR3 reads CASSGTGGEQYF. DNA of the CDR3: TGTGCCAGCAGTGGGACAGGGGGCGAGCAGTACTTC.

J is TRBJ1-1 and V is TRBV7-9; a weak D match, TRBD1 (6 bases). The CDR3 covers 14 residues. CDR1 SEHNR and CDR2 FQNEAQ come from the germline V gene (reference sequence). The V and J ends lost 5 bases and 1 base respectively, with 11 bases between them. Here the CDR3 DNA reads TGTGCCAGCAGCAAGGGGGGGGCGAACACTGAAGCTTTCTTT. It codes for CASSKGGANTEAFF.

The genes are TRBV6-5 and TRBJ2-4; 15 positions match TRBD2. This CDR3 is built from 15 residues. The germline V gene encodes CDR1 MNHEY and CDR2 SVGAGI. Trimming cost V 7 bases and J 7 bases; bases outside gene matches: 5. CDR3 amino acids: CASTPGTSGRNIQYF. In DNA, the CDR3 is TGTGCCAGCACCCCTGGGACTAGCGGGAGGAACATTCAGTACTTC.

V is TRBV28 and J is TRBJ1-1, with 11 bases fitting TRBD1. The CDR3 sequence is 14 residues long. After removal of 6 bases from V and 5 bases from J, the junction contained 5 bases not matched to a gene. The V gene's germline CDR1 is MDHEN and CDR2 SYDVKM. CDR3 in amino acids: CASRSGQGDTEAFF. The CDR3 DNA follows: TGTGCCAGCAGATCGGGACAGGGGGATACTGAAGCTTTCTTT.

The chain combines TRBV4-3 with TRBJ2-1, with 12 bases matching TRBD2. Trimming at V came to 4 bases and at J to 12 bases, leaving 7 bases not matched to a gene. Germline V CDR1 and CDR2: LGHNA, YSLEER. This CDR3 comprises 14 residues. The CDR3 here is CASSPTSGRLGQFF. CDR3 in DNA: TGCGCCAGCAGCCCGACTAGCGGGAGATTAGGGCAGTTCTTC.

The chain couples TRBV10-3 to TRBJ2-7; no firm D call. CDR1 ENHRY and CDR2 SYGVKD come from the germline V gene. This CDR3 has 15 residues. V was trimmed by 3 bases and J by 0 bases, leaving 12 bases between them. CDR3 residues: CAISEGEALSYEQYF. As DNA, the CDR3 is TGTGCCATCAGTGAAGGAGAGGCCCTCTCCTACGAGCAGTACTTC.

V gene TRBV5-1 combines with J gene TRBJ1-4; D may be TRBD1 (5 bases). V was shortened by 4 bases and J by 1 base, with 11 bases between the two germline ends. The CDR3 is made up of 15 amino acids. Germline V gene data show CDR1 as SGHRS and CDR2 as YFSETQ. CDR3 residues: CASSPGGETNEKLFF. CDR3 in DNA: TGCGCCAGCAGCCCGGGGGGGGAAACTAATGAAAAACTGTTTTTT.

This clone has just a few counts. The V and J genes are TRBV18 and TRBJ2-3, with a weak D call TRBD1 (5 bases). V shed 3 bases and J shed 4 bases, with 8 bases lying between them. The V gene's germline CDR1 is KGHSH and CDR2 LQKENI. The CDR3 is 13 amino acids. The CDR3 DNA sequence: TGTGCCAGCTCACCGACAGTCTCAGATACGCAGTATTTT. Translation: CASSPTVSDTQYF.

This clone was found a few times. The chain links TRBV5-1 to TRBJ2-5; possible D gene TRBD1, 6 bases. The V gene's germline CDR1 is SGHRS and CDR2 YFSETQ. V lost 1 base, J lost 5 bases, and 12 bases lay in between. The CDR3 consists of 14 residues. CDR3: CASSLQGSEETQYF. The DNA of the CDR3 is TGCGCCAGCAGCTTGCAGGGGTCGGAGGAGACCCAGTACTTC.

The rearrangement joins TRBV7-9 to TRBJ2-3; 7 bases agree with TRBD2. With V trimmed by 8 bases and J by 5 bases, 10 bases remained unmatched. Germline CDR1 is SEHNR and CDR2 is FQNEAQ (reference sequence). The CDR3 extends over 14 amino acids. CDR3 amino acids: CASVNAGVVDTQYF. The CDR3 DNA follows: TGTGCCAGCGTGAACGCGGGAGTTGTAGATACGCAGTATTTT.

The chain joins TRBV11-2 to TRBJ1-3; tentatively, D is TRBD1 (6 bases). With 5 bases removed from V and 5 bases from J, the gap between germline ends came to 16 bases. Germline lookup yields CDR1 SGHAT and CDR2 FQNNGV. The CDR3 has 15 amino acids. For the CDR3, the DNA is TGTGCCAGCAGCCTTCGCCGGGACAATCGAAACACCATATATTTT. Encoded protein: CASSLRRDNRNTIYF.

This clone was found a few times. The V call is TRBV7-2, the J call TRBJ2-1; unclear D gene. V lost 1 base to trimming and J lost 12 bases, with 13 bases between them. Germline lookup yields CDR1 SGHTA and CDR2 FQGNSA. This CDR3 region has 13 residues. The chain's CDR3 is CASSLGLHPGQFF. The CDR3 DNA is TGTGCCAGCAGCTTAGGTTTGCACCCCGGGCAGTTCTTC.

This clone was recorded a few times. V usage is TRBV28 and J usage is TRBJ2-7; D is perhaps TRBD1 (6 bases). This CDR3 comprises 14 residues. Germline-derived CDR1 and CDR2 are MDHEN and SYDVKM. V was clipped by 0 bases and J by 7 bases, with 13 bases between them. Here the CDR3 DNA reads TGTGCCAGCAGTTTATGGGGACAAACGGGGGAGCAGTACTTC. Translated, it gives CASSLWGQTGEQYF.

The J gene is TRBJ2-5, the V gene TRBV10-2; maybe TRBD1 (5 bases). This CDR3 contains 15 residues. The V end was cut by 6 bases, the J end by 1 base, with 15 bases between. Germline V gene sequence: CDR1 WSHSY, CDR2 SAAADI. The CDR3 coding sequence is TGCGCCAGCAGCGGTACTGACAGAGTCCAAGAGACCCAGTACTTC. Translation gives CASSGTDRVQETQYF.

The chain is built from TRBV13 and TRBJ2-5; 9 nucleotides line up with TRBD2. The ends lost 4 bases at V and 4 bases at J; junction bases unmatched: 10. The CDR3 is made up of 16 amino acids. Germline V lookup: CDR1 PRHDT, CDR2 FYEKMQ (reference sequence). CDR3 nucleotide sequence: TGTGCCAGCAGCTCCCCGGGTAGCGGGAGACGAGAGACCCAGTACTTC. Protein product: CASSSPGSGRRETQYF.

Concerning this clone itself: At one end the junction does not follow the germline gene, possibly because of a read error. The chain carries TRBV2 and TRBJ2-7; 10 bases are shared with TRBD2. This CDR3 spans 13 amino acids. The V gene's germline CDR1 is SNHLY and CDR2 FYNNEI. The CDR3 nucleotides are TGTGCCAGCATACTAGCGGGATCTCCGAGCAGTAACTTC. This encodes CASILAGSPSSNF. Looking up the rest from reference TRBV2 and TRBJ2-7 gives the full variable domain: EPEVTQTPSHQVTQMGQEVILRCVPISNHLYFYWYRQILGQKVEFLVSFYNNEISEKSEIFDDQFSVERPDGSNFTLKIRSTKLEDSAMYFCASILAGSPSSNFGPGTRLTVT.